One and the same sample provided the 10 T cell receptor beta chains below, sequenced in a study of T cells in Graves' hyperthyroidism and ophthalmopathy. TCR beta CDR3 regions were amplified from RNA. First-round RT-PCR of the TCR CDR3 relied on the HTBI primer set. TCRdb re-derived calls from the multiplex PCR reads in MiXCR, one entry per CDR3 protein. This sample has about 360,000 distinct CDR3 sequences; around 14% occur once, and the top ten carry around a tenth. Sequenced sample: blood. These receptors originate from a woman aged 18-29 years with Graves' hyperthyroidism.

On this clonotype: This may come from a read error, since a much larger clone is one base off. The conserved phenylalanine or tryptophan is not found at the CDR3 terminus, so this likely reflects a read error. The V and J genes are TRBV12-3 or TRBV12-4 and TRBJ2-7; D may be TRBD1 (5 bases). The ends were cut back, 0 bases at V and 3 bases at J, with 6 bases in the middle. The CDR3 consists of 13 residues. The CDR3 loop reads CASSLAQVYEQYL. The CDR3 region has the DNA TGTGCCAGCAGTTTAGCACAGGTCTACGAGCAGTACCTC.

This clonotype was recorded at least ten times. The J gene is TRBJ1-1, the V gene TRBV6-1; D is unclear. The CDR3 consists of 13 residues. The V and J ends lost 3 bases and 1 base respectively, with 6 bases between them. Germline assignment: CDR1 MNHNS and CDR2 SASEGT. The CDR3 nucleotides are TGTGCCAGCAGTGACCTATCGAACACTGAAGCTTTCTTT. Amino acid sequence: CASSDLSNTEAFF.

This clonotype appeared many times. This chain links TRBV20-1 with TRBJ1-2; D gene uncertain. Trimming cost V 1 base and J 2 bases, with 5 bases left between them. The germline V gene encodes CDR1 DFQATT and CDR2 SNEGSKA (reference sequence). The CDR3 sequence is 12 residues long. The CDR3 reads CSARGENYGYTF. The CDR3 nucleotides read TGCAGTGCTAGAGGGGAGAACTATGGCTACACCTTC.

The chain links TRBV24-1 to TRBJ2-1, with unresolved D. The CDR3 runs to 12 residues. Germline-derived CDR1 and CDR2 are KGHDR and SFDVKD. V shed 7 bases and J shed 4 bases, with 7 bases lying between them. CDR3 protein: CATSSHYNEQFF. The CDR3 DNA reads TGTGCCACCAGCTCCCATTACAATGAGCAGTTCTTC.

The chain recombines TRBV10-3 with TRBJ2-3; the D gene is possibly TRBD2 (8 bases). Trimming cost V 10 bases and J 5 bases, with 22 bases left between them. Germline V gene data show CDR1 as ENHRY and CDR2 as SYGVKD. This CDR3 is built from 15 residues. The CDR3: CATTAGAGDRDTQYF. The CDR3 bases are TGTGCCACGACCGCGGGAGCGGGGGACAGAGATACGCAGTATTTT.

Note on this clonotype: With a much larger clone just one base away, this may be a read error. V and J are TRBV5-1 and TRBJ1-1; D gene uncertain. The CDR3 totals 14 residues. Germline V gene lookup returns CDR1 SGHRS and CDR2 YFSETQ. CDR3 bases: TGCGCCAGCGGCTTGATGGGCACGAACACTGAAGCTTTCTTT. Translating it yields CASGLMGTNTEAFF.

This clonotype was detected many times. CDR3 nucleotides: TGTGCCAGCAGACTAGACATGAATGAGCAGTTCTTC. As protein: CASRLDMNEQFF. The rearrangement joins TRBV2 to TRBJ2-1; D is perhaps TRBD2 (5 bases). This CDR3 contains 12 residues. Trimming took off 6 bases at V and 7 bases at J, with 10 bases between the two ends. Germline lookup yields CDR1 SNHLY and CDR2 FYNNEI.

This sequence joins TRBV18 and TRBJ2-7; D uncertain. The length of the CDR3 is 13 residues. Trimming shortened V by 2 bases and J by 4 bases, and 9 bases separated the two germline ends. Germline V lookup: CDR1 KGHSH, CDR2 LQKENI. This CDR3 reads CASSPGWGYEQYF. DNA for the CDR3: TGTGCCAGCTCACCAGGTTGGGGATACGAGCAGTACTTC.

At least ten counts were recorded for this clonotype. This chain links TRBV7-2 with TRBJ2-1; D call uncertain. The CDR3 consists of 13 residues. Germline-derived CDR1 and CDR2 are SGHTA and FQGNSA. The ends were cut back, 6 bases at V and 5 bases at J, with 11 bases in the middle. The CDR3 DNA is TGTGCCAGCAGTTCCACAGTGGACAATGAGCAGTTCTTC. Translation gives CASSSTVDNEQFF.

This clonotype has a count of ten or more. The chain couples TRBV6-5 to TRBJ1-2; a weak D match, TRBD1 (5 bases). Germline V gives CDR1 MNHEY, CDR2 SVGAGI. The CDR3 is 12 residues long. V was cut by 3 bases and J by 8 bases, with 10 bases left in between. The CDR3 reads CASSYRGGGYTF. The CDR3 region has the DNA TGTGCCAGCAGTTATCGGGGGGGGGGCTACACCTTC.